A selection of T cell receptor beta chains follows, all from one sample in a study of blood T cell repertoires in COVID-19. Assay used: immunoSEQ multiplex PCR; TCRdb lists only in-frame clones, some missing. The data show a few hundred thousand clones, 90% seen once. Sequencing was done on a sample of PBMCs or T cells enriched from blood (not recorded which). The receptors stem from a man aged 18 to 29 who had recovered from COVID-19. Both conserved end residues are part of each CDR3. Fields, in order: V gene, clone size, D gene, J gene, CDR3 DNA, CDR3 protein. The D gene is left open where the match is weak. Clone size is shown for a subset of rows, as once, few, many or a class of expanded clone.

v_call: TRBV6-5
clone_size: .
d_call: .
j_call: TRBJ2-7
cdr3_nt: TGTGCCAGCAGTTACGGCGGGAACTACGAGCAGTACTTC
cdr3_aa: CASSYGGNYEQYF

v_call: TRBV2
clone_size: .
d_call: .
j_call: TRBJ2-5
cdr3_nt: TGTGCCAGCAACCTAGGGGCCGGAGAGACCCAGTACTTC
cdr3_aa: CASNLGAGETQYF

v_call: TRBV20-1
clone_size: .
d_call: .
j_call: TRBJ1-2
cdr3_nt: TGCAGTGCTAGTGGGGGCAGGGGAAAATATGGCTACACCTTC
cdr3_aa: CSASGGRGKYGYTF

v_call: TRBV7-3
clone_size: .
d_call: .
j_call: TRBJ2-3
cdr3_nt: TGTGCCAGCAGCTTGGGCGGGAAAACAGATACGCAGTATTTT
cdr3_aa: CASSLGGKTDTQYF

v_call: TRBV28
clone_size: once
d_call: TRBD2
j_call: TRBJ2-2
cdr3_nt: TGTGCCAGCAAGTCTATAGCGGGAGGTAGCACCGGGGAGCTGTTTTTT
cdr3_aa: CASKSIAGGSTGELFF

v_call: TRBV11-2
clone_size: .
d_call: .
j_call: TRBJ2-7
cdr3_nt: TGTGCCAGCAGCCTGGGGGGATGGGGGGAGCAGTACTTC
cdr3_aa: CASSLGGWGEQYF

v_call: TRBV5-6
clone_size: .
d_call: .
j_call: TRBJ2-2
cdr3_nt: TGTGCCAGCAGCTTGGGTCTTGGGGAGCTGTTTTTT
cdr3_aa: CASSLGLGELFF

v_call: TRBV11-1
clone_size: .
d_call: TRBD1
j_call: TRBJ1-6
cdr3_nt: TGTGCCAGCAGCCCGAGGACAGGGGACTATAATTCACCCCTCCACTTT
cdr3_aa: CASSPRTGDYNSPLHF

v_call: TRBV7-9
clone_size: .
d_call: .
j_call: TRBJ1-1
cdr3_nt: TGTGCCAGCAGCTTAGGAGGGGGAGGGCGAAACACTGAAGCTTTCTTT
cdr3_aa: CASSLGGGGRNTEAFF

v_call: TRBV7-8
clone_size: .
d_call: .
j_call: TRBJ1-5
cdr3_nt: TGTGCCAGCAGCTCTGAAACAGGGTCCCAGCATTTT
cdr3_aa: CASSSETGSQHF

v_call: TRBV14
clone_size: .
d_call: TRBD2
j_call: TRBJ2-7
cdr3_nt: TGTGCCAGCAGCCAAGATAGCCTAGCGGGAGGGCCCCGTCCGGAGCAGTACTTC
cdr3_aa: CASSQDSLAGGPRPEQYF

v_call: TRBV18
clone_size: .
d_call: TRBD2
j_call: TRBJ2-1
cdr3_nt: TGTGCCAGCTCACCAACCCAGGGACTAGCGGGAAACAATGAGCAGTTCTTC
cdr3_aa: CASSPTQGLAGNNEQFF

v_call: TRBV18
clone_size: once
d_call: .
j_call: TRBJ1-4
cdr3_nt: TGTGCCAGCTCACCAACAGCCGAGGAAAAACTGTTTTTT
cdr3_aa: CASSPTAEEKLFF

v_call: TRBV6-5
clone_size: once
d_call: .
j_call: TRBJ1-2
cdr3_nt: TGTGCCAGCAGTTACTCGGAACAGGGCTTTAACTATGGCTACACCTTC
cdr3_aa: CASSYSEQGFNYGYTF

v_call: TRBV2
clone_size: .
d_call: .
j_call: TRBJ2-7
cdr3_nt: TGTGCCAGCACCGCAGGGTCCTACGAGCAGTACTTC
cdr3_aa: CASTAGSYEQYF

v_call: TRBV7-9
clone_size: .
d_call: .
j_call: TRBJ1-1
cdr3_nt: TGTGCCAGCAGCATTTTTACAGGGTCGGACACTGAAGCTTTCTTT
cdr3_aa: CASSIFTGSDTEAFF

v_call: TRBV6-2/TRBV6-3
clone_size: .
d_call: .
j_call: TRBJ1-2
cdr3_nt: TGTGCCAGCAGTTTGGTTACGATGATCACAGGCTACACCTTC
cdr3_aa: CASSLVTMITGYTF

v_call: TRBV2
clone_size: .
d_call: .
j_call: TRBJ2-3
cdr3_nt: TGTGCCAGCAGTGCAGGGGGGGGACAGGAGACAGATACGCAGTATTTT
cdr3_aa: CASSAGGGQETDTQYF

v_call: TRBV3-1/TRBV3-2
clone_size: .
d_call: .
j_call: TRBJ2-7
cdr3_nt: TGTGCCAGCAGCCAAGGCCTAGTTTCCTACGAGCAGTACTTC
cdr3_aa: CASSQGLVSYEQYF

v_call: TRBV2
clone_size: .
d_call: .
j_call: TRBJ2-1
cdr3_nt: TGTGCCAGCAAAAAAGCGGTCGGCCTGGGGTCAGATGAGCAGTTCTTC
cdr3_aa: CASKKAVGLGSDEQFF

v_call: TRBV12-5
clone_size: .
d_call: .
j_call: TRBJ1-4
cdr3_nt: TGTGCTAGTGGTTTGGGTGTTCTTAATGAAAAACTGTTTTTT
cdr3_aa: CASGLGVLNEKLFF

v_call: TRBV27
clone_size: .
d_call: TRBD1
j_call: TRBJ2-7
cdr3_nt: TGTGCCAGCAAACGGACAGGGAGGTCCTACGAGCAGTACTTC
cdr3_aa: CASKRTGRSYEQYF

v_call: TRBV5-1
clone_size: .
d_call: TRBD2
j_call: TRBJ2-3
cdr3_nt: TGCGCCAGCAGCTTGGAGGCTAGCGGGGGGGCGTGGACGCAGTATTTT
cdr3_aa: CASSLEASGGAWTQYF

v_call: TRBV3-1/TRBV3-2
clone_size: .
d_call: .
j_call: TRBJ1-6
cdr3_nt: TGTGCCAGCAGCCAAGACGGGGGCTATAATTCACCCCTCCACTTT
cdr3_aa: CASSQDGGYNSPLHF

v_call: TRBV5-8
clone_size: .
d_call: .
j_call: TRBJ2-1
cdr3_nt: TGTGCCAGCAGCTTGGATCCTAGCATCTACAATGAGCAGTTCTTC
cdr3_aa: CASSLDPSIYNEQFF

v_call: TRBV27
clone_size: .
d_call: TRBD1
j_call: TRBJ1-1
cdr3_nt: TGTGCCAGCATGGGGGACAGCCTTGAAGCTTTCTTT
cdr3_aa: CASMGDSLEAFF

v_call: TRBV1
clone_size: few
d_call: .
j_call: TRBJ1-4
cdr3_nt: TGCACCAGCAGCCAGGGAGAAGCTAATGAAAAACTGTTTTTT
cdr3_aa: CTSSQGEANEKLFF

v_call: TRBV28
clone_size: once
d_call: TRBD1
j_call: TRBJ2-5
cdr3_nt: TGTGCCAGCAGTCAAACAGGGGTGGCAGAGACCCAGTACTTC
cdr3_aa: CASSQTGVAETQYF

v_call: TRBV6-2/TRBV6-3
clone_size: .
d_call: TRBD2
j_call: TRBJ2-1
cdr3_nt: TGTGCCAGCAGTTACGGGACTAGGAACACGATCGATGAGCAGTTCTTC
cdr3_aa: CASSYGTRNTIDEQFF

v_call: TRBV13
clone_size: .
d_call: TRBD2
j_call: TRBJ2-7
cdr3_nt: TGTGCCAGCAGTGTAGGTGGACTAGCGGGAGGGAGCTCCTACGAGCAGTACTTC
cdr3_aa: CASSVGGLAGGSSYEQYF

v_call: TRBV7-9
clone_size: .
d_call: .
j_call: TRBJ1-4
cdr3_nt: TGTGCCAGCAGTCGACAGTTACTTAATGAAAAACTGTTTTTT
cdr3_aa: CASSRQLLNEKLFF

v_call: TRBV6-5
clone_size: once
d_call: .
j_call: TRBJ1-1
cdr3_nt: TGTGCCAGCACTGGGCGGGAGAACACTGAAGCTTTCTTT
cdr3_aa: CASTGRENTEAFF

v_call: TRBV7-8
clone_size: .
d_call: .
j_call: TRBJ2-7
cdr3_nt: TGTGCCAGCAGCTTAGTATACGAGCAGTACTTC
cdr3_aa: CASSLVYEQYF

v_call: TRBV5-1
clone_size: .
d_call: .
j_call: TRBJ2-2
cdr3_nt: TGCGCCAGCAGCTTGGCCTCTTCAGGGGCGAACACCGGGGAGCTGTTTTTT
cdr3_aa: CASSLASSGANTGELFF

v_call: TRBV9
clone_size: .
d_call: .
j_call: TRBJ2-7
cdr3_nt: TGTGCCACCCACAACTTGGGCGACGAGCAGTACTTC
cdr3_aa: CATHNLGDEQYF

v_call: TRBV2
clone_size: .
d_call: TRBD1
j_call: TRBJ1-4
cdr3_nt: TGTGCCAGCAGTAAGGACAGGGCGGTAGAAAAACTGTTTTTT
cdr3_aa: CASSKDRAVEKLFF

v_call: TRBV27
clone_size: .
d_call: TRBD1
j_call: TRBJ2-2
cdr3_nt: TGTGCCATAAAGGGTGGGACAGGGCACACCGGGGAGCTGTTTTTT
cdr3_aa: CAIKGGTGHTGELFF

v_call: TRBV7-9
clone_size: few
d_call: .
j_call: TRBJ1-3
cdr3_nt: TGTGCCAGCAGCCCGGGGGAAAACACCATATATTTT
cdr3_aa: CASSPGENTIYF

v_call: TRBV5-5
clone_size: few
d_call: .
j_call: TRBJ2-7
cdr3_nt: TGTGCCAGCACCTTACTACCTTACGAGCAGTACTTC
cdr3_aa: CASTLLPYEQYF

v_call: TRBV19
clone_size: .
d_call: .
j_call: TRBJ2-5
cdr3_nt: TGTGCCACCTCGGGAAAGACGATGGTGGAGACCCAGTACTTC
cdr3_aa: CATSGKTMVETQYF

v_call: TRBV9
clone_size: .
d_call: .
j_call: TRBJ2-1
cdr3_nt: TGTGCCAGCAGCGTAGGGGGCAGGGACAATGAGCAGTTCTTC
cdr3_aa: CASSVGGRDNEQFF

v_call: TRBV27
clone_size: .
d_call: .
j_call: TRBJ1-2
cdr3_nt: TGTGCCAGCTCGTTGGGACTTAACTATGGCTACACCTTC
cdr3_aa: CASSLGLNYGYTF

v_call: TRBV18
clone_size: .
d_call: .
j_call: TRBJ1-1
cdr3_nt: TGTGCCTCCTTCGCGGGGGGGGACGAAGCTTTCTTT
cdr3_aa: CASFAGGDEAFF

v_call: TRBV28
clone_size: .
d_call: .
j_call: TRBJ1-5
cdr3_nt: TGTGCCAGCAGTGGAGGAGGGGCCCGTCCGTATCAGCCCCAGCATTTT
cdr3_aa: CASSGGGARPYQPQHF

v_call: TRBV28
clone_size: .
d_call: .
j_call: TRBJ1-1
cdr3_nt: TGTGCCAGCAGTTTTCCGCAGATGGCTGAAGCTTTCTTT
cdr3_aa: CASSFPQMAEAFF

v_call: TRBV6-5
clone_size: .
d_call: .
j_call: TRBJ2-7
cdr3_nt: TGTGCCAGCAGCCGAGACGGGGGTACCTACGAGCAGTACTTC
cdr3_aa: CASSRDGGTYEQYF

v_call: TRBV6-1
clone_size: .
d_call: .
j_call: TRBJ2-1
cdr3_nt: TGTGCCAGCAGTGAAGAACCGGGAGAGCCCTACAATGAGCAGTTCTTC
cdr3_aa: CASSEEPGEPYNEQFF

v_call: TRBV5-1
clone_size: .
d_call: .
j_call: TRBJ1-1
cdr3_nt: TGCGCCAGCAGCCCGGCAGGGGTCGGAGGTTGGGGGAACACTGAAGCTTTCTTT
cdr3_aa: CASSPAGVGGWGNTEAFF